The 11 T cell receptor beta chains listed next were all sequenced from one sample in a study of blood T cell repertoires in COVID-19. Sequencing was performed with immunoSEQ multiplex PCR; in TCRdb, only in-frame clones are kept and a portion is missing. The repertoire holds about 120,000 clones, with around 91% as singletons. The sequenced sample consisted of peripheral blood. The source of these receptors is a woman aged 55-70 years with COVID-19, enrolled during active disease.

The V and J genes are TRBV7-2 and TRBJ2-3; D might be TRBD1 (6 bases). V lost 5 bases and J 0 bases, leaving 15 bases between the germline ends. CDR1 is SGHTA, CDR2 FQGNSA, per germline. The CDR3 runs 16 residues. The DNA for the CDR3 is TGTGCCAGCAGCGCGTCCGGGACATATAGCACAGATACGCAGTATTTT. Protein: CASSASGTYSTDTQYF.

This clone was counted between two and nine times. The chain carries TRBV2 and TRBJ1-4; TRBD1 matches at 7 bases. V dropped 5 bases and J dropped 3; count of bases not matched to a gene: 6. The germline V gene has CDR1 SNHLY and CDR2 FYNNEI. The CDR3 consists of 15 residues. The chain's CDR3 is CASSTGVRANEKLFF. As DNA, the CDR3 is TGTGCCAGCAGTACAGGGGTGAGGGCTAATGAAAAACTGTTTTTT.

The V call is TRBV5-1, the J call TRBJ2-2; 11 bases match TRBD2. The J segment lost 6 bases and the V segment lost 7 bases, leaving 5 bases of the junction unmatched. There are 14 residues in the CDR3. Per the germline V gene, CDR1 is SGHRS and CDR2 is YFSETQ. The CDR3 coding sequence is TGCGCCAGCGCCCTAGCGGGGGGACCCGGGGAGCTGTTTTTT. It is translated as CASALAGGPGELFF.

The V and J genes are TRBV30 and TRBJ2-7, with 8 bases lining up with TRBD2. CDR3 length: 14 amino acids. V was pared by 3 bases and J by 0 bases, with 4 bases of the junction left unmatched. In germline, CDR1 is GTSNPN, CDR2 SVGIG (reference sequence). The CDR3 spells CAWSGGGSSYEQYF. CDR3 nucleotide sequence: TGTGCCTGGAGCGGGGGGGGGAGCTCCTACGAGCAGTACTTC.

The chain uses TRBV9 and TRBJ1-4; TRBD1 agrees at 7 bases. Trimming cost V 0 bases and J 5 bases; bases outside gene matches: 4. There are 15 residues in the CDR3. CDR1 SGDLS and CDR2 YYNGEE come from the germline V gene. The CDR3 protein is CASSVDGQVNEKLFF. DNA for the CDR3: TGTGCCAGCAGCGTAGACGGACAGGTCAATGAAAAACTGTTTTTT.

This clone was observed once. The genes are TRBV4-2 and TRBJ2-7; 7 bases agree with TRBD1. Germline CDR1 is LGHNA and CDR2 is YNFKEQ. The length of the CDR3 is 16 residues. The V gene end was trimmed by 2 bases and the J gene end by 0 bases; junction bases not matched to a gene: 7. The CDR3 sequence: CASSQLLRGRSYEQYF. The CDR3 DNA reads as TGTGCCAGCAGCCAACTACTGAGGGGGCGCTCCTACGAGCAGTACTTC.

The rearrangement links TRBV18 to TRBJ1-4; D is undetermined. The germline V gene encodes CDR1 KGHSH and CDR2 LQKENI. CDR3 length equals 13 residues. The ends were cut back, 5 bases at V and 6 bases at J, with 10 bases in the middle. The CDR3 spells CASSGSLDEKLFF. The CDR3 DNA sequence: TGTGCCAGCTCAGGGAGCTTGGATGAAAAACTGTTTTTT.

CDR3 loop: CASSIRTGGNEQFF. The CDR3 bases are TGTGCCAGTAGTATCCGGACAGGGGGAAATGAGCAGTTCTTC. The V gene is TRBV19, the J gene TRBJ2-1, with 10 positions matching TRBD1. V shed 3 bases and J 7 bases; nucleotides not matched to a gene: 3. The CDR3 runs to 14 residues. Per the germline V gene, CDR1 is LNHDA and CDR2 is SQIVND (reference sequence).

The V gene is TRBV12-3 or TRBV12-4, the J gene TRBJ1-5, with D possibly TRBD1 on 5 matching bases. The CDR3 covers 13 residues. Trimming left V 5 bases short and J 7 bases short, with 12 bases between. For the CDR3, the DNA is TGTGCCAGCAGTCCCGGGGGTCAGCAGCCCCAGCATTTT. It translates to CASSPGGQQPQHF.

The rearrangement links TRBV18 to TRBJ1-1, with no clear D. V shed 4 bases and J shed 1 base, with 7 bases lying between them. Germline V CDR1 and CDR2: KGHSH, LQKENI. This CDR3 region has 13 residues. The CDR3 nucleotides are TGTGCCAGCTCACTAGGCGGGAACACTGAAGCTTTCTTT. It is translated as CASSLGGNTEAFF.

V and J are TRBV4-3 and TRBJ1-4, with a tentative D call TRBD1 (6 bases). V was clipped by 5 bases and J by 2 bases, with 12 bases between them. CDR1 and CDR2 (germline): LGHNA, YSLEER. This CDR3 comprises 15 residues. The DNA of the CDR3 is TGCGCCAGCAGCAGGGGGAGGGTCACTAATGAAAAACTGTTTTTT. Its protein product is CASSRGRVTNEKLFF.